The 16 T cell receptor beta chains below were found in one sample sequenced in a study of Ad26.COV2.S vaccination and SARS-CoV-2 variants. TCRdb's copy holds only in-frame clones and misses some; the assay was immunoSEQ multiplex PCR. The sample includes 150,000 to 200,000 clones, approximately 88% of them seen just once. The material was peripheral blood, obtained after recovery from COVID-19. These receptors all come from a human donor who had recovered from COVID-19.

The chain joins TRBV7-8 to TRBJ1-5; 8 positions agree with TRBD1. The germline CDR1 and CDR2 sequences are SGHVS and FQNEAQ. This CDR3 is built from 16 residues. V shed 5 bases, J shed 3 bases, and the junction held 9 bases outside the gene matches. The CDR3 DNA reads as TGTGCCAGCAGCGCCTATTTCAGGGGGCCCAATCAGCCCCAGCATTTT. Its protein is CASSAYFRGPNQPQHF. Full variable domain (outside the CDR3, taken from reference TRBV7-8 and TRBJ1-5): GAGVSQSPRYKVAKRGQDVALRCDPISGHVSLFWYQQALGQGPEFLTYFQNEAQLDKSGLPSDRFFAERPEGSVSTLKIQRTQQEDSAVYLCASSAYFRGPNQPQHFGDGTRLSIL.

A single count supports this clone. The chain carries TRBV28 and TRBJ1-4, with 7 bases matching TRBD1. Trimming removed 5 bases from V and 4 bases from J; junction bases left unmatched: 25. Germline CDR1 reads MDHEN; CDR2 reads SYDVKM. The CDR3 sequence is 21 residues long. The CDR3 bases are TGTGCCAGCAGTCAACGGACAGGCCATATAAATCGGAGGGCAATTAATGAAAAACTGTTTTTT. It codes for CASSQRTGHINRRAINEKLFF. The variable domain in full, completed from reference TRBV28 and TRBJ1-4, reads DVKVTQSSRYLVKRTGEKVFLECVQDMDHENMFWYRQDPGLGLRLIYFSYDVKMKEKGDIPEGYSVSREKKERFSLILESASTNQTSMYLCASSQRTGHINRRAINEKLFFGSGTQLSVL.

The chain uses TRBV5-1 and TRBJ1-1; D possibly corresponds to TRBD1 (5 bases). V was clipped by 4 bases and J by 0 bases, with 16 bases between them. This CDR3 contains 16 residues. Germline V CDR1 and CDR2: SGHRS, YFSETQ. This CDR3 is CASSPRQIDMNTEAFF. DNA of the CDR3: TGCGCCAGCAGCCCCAGACAGATAGACATGAACACTGAAGCTTTCTTT.

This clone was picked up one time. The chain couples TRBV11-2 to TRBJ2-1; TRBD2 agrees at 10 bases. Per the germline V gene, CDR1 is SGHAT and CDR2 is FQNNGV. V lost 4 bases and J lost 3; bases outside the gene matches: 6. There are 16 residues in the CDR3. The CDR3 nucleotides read TGTGCCAGCAGCTCATCCTTAGCGGGGGGCTACAATGAGCAGTTCTTC. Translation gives CASSSSLAGGYNEQFF.

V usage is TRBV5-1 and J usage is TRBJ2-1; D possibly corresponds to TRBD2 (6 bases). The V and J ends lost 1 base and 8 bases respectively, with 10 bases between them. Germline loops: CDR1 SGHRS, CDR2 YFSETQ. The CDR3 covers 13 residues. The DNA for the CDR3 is TGCGCCAGCAGCTTGCGCCCGGGGGATGAGCAGTTCTTC. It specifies CASSLRPGDEQFF.

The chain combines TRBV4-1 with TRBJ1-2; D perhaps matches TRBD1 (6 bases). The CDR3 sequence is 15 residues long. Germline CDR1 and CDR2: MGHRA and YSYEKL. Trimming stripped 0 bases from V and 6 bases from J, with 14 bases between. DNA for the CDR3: TGCGCCAGCAGCCAAGATATGAGCAGGGGCCATGGCTACACCTTC. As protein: CASSQDMSRGHGYTF.

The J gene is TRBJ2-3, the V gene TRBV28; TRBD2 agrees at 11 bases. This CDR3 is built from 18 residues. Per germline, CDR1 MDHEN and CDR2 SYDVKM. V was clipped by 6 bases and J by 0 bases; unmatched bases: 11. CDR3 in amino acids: CASSRLGLAGVSTDTQYF. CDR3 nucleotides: TGTGCCAGCAGCCGCCTTGGACTAGCGGGCGTTAGCACAGATACGCAGTATTTT.

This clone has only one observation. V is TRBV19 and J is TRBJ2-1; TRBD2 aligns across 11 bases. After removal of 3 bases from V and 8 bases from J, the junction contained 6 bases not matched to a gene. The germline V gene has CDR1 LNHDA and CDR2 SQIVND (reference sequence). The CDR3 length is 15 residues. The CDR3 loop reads CASSMALAGGHEQFF. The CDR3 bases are TGTGCCAGTAGTATGGCTCTAGCGGGGGGCCATGAGCAGTTCTTC.

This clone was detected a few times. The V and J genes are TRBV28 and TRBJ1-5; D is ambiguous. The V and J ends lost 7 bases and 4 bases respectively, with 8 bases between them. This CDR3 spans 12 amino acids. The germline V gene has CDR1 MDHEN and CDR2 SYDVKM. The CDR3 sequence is CASTLNNQPQHF. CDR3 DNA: TGTGCCAGCACCTTGAATAATCAGCCCCAGCATTTT.

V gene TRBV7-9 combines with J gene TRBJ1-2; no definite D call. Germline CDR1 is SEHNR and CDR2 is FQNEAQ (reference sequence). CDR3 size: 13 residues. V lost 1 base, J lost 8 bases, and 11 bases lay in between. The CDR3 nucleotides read TGTGCCAGCAGCTTAGAAGGGAGCGAAGGCTACACCTTC. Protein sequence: CASSLEGSEGYTF.

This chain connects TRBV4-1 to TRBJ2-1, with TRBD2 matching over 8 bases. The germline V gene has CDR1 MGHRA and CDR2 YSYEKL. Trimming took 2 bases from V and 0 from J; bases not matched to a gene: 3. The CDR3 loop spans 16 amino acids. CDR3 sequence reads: CASSQPTSASYNEQFF. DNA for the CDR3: TGCGCCAGCAGCCAACCGACTAGCGCCTCCTACAATGAGCAGTTCTTC.

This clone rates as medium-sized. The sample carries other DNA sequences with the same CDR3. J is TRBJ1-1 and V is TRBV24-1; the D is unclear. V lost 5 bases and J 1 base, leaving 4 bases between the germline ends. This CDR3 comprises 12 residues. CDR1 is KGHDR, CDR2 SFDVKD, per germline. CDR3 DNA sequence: TGTGCCACCAGTGGGCCGAACACTGAAGCTTTCTTT. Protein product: CATSGPNTEAFF.

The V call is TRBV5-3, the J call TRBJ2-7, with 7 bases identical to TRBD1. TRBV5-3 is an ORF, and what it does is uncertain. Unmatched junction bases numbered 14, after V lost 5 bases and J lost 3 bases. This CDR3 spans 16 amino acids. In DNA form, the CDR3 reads TGTGCCAGAAGTCCCTTCCGGGACAGAGATATCTACGAGCAGTACTTC. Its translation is CARSPFRDRDIYEQYF.

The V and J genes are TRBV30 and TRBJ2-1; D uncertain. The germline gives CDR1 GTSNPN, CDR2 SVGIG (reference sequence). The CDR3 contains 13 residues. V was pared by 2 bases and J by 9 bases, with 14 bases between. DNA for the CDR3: TGTGCCTGGAGTCCTTCCCTTTACGGTGAGCAGTTCTTC. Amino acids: CAWSPSLYGEQFF.

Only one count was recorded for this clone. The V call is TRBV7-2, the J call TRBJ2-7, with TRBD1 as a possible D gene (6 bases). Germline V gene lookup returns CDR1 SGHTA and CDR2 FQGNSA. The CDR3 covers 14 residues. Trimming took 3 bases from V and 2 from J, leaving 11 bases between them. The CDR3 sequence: CASSFLRGPYEQYF. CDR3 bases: TGTGCCAGCAGCTTCCTCAGGGGCCCCTACGAGCAGTACTTC.

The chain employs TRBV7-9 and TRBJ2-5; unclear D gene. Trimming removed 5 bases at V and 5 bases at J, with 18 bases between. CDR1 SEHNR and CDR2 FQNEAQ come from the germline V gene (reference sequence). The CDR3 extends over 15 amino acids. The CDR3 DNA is TGTGCCAGCAGCCCCCCCCCGGTGGGGTTGGAGACCCAGTACTTC. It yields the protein CASSPPPVGLETQYF.